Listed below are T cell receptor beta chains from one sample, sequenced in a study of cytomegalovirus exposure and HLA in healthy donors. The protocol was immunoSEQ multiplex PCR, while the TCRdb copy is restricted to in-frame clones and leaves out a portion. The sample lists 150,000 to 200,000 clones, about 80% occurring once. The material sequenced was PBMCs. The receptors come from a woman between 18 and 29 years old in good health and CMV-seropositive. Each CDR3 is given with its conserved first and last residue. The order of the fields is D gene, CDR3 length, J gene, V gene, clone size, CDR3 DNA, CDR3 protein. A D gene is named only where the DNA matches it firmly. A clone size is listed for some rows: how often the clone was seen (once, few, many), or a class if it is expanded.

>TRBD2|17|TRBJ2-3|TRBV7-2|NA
TGTGCCAGCAGCTTAGTTTCCAGCGGGGATGGCACAGATACGCAGTATTTT
CASSLVSSGDGTDTQYF
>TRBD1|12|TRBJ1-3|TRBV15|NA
TGTGCCACCAAGGGGGCCGGAAACACCATATATTTT
CATKGAGNTIYF
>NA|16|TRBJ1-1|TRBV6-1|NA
TGTGCCAGCAGTGAATCCAACCAAGCGGGGAACACTGAAGCTTTCTTT
CASSESNQAGNTEAFF
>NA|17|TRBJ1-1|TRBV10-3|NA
TGTGCCATCAGTGAGTCTCAAAGGGCAGGGCTGGCCACTGAAGCTTTCTTT
CAISESQRAGLATEAFF
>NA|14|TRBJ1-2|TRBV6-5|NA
TGTGCCAGCAGTTACGAGGCGGCAGCTGGCGGCTACACCTTC
CASSYEAAAGGYTF
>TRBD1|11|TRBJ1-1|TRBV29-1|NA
TGCAGCGTTGATTGGGACAGTGAAGCTTTCTTT
CSVDWDSEAFF
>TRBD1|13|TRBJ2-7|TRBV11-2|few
TGTGCCAGCAGCCCATCAGGGGGCCGCGAGCAGTACTTC
CASSPSGGREQYF
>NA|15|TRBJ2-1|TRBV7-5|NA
TGTGCCAGAAGCCCCAGGGTGGGCTCCTACAATGAGCAGTTCTTC
CARSPRVGSYNEQFF
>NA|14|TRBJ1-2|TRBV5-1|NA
TGCGCCAGCAGCTTGGGGCCTTCTGAGGGTGGCTACACCTTC
CASSLGPSEGGYTF
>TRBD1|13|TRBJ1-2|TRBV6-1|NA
TGTGCCAGCAGTACAGGGGGCGCCGGAGGCTACACCTTC
CASSTGGAGGYTF
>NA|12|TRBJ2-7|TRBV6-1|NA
TGTGCCAGCAGCAGGAACACCTACGAGCAGTACTTC
CASSRNTYEQYF
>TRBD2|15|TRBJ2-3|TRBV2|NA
TGTGCCAGCACGGGGAGCGGGGGGGTCGGAGGTACGCAGTATTTT
CASTGSGGVGGTQYF
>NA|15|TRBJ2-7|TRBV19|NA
TGTGCCAGTAGGCCCACAGGGCCAGGGGACTACGAGCAGTACTTC
CASRPTGPGDYEQYF
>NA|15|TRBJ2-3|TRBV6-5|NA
TGTGCCAGCAGTCCACAGGGGGGGAACACAGATACGCAGTATTTT
CASSPQGGNTDTQYF
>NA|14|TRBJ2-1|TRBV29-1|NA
TGCAGCGTTGTCCCCCGACAGGTAGCGGGTGAGCAGTTCTTC
CSVVPRQVAGEQFF
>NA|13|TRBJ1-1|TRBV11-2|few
TGTGCCAGCAGCTTACCCCCCTCCACGAGAGCTTTCTTT
CASSLPPSTRAFF
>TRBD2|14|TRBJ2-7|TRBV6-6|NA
TGTGCCAGCACAGATAGCGGGGGGGCGGGCGAGCAGTACTTC
CASTDSGGAGEQYF
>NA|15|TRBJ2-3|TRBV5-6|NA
TGTGCCAGCAGCGGACAGAGACGGGTCACAGATACGCAGTATTTT
CASSGQRRVTDTQYF
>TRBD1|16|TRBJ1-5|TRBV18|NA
TGTGCCAGCTCACCGTCAACAGGGGCCAATAATCAGCCCCAGCATTTT
CASSPSTGANNQPQHF
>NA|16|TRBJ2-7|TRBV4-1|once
TGCGCCAGCAGCCGCGGCGGGACAGTCGGCCCTTACGAGCAGTACTTC
CASSRGGTVGPYEQYF
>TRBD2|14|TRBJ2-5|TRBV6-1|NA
TGTGCCGCACCCCGGACAGCGGGGGAAGAGACCCAGTACTTC
CAAPRTAGEETQYF
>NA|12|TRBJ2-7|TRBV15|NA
TGTGCCACCAGCACCTCAGGGTACGAGCAGTACTTC
CATSTSGYEQYF
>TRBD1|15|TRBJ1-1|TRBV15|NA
TGTGCCACCAGCAGAGAGGACAGGTTCAACACTGAAGCTTTCTTT
CATSREDRFNTEAFF
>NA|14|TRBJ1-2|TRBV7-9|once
TGTGCCAGCAGCTTAGAAGTGTCAGGGGATGGCTACACCTTC
CASSLEVSGDGYTF
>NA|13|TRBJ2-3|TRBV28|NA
TGTGCCAGCAGTTTTTCGGGGGCAGATACGCAGTATTTT
CASSFSGADTQYF
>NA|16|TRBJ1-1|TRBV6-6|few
TGTGCCAGCAGTCCCGCCGCAGACAGGCGTGACACTGAAGCTTTCTTT
CASSPAADRRDTEAFF
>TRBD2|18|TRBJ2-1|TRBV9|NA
TGTGCCAGCAGCGGGGGACTAGCGGCAATTCATTTCTACAATGAGCAGTTCTTC
CASSGGLAAIHFYNEQFF
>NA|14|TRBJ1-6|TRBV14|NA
TGTGCCAGCAGCCAGGAGTGGTTTAATTCACCCCTCCACTTT
CASSQEWFNSPLHF
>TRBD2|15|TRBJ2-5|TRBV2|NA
TGTGCCAGCAGCGGACTAGCGGGGGGTGGGAAGACCCAGTACTTC
CASSGLAGGGKTQYF